The 22 T cell receptor beta chains below were found in one sample sequenced in a study of T-cell memory formation after mild COVID-19. TCRdb ran MiXCR on the 5' RACE reads and lists one entry per CDR3 protein. The sample lists approximately 580,000 distinct CDR3 sequences, 20% seen once, with about an eighth in the top ten. Sequences were obtained from PBMCs or a T cell subset sorted from them (not recorded which). The receptors shown here come from an adult woman who had mild COVID-19 (a few samples of this study predate the infection). Cell type and time point are not known.

This rearrangement joins TRBV9 to TRBJ2-1; the match to TRBD2 covers 9 bases. The CDR3 loop spans 14 amino acids. The V gene's germline CDR1 is SGDLS and CDR2 YYNGEE. Trimming at V came to 2 bases and at J to 6 bases, leaving 3 bases not matched to a gene. The CDR3 is CASSVASGANEQFF. CDR3 nucleotide sequence: TGTGCCAGCAGCGTGGCTAGCGGGGCCAATGAGCAGTTCTTC.

In its sample, this clonotype was seen a few times. The gene calls are TRBV15 and TRBJ2-7; D unresolved. The germline V gene has CDR1 LNHNV and CDR2 YYDKDF (reference sequence). V was clipped by 3 bases and J by 2 bases, with 14 bases between them. The CDR3 is 15 amino acids. CDR3 nucleotide sequence: TGTGCCACCAGCAGGGGCTTAGACTCGGCCTACGAGCAGTACTTC. Its protein is CATSRGLDSAYEQYF.

CDR3 coding DNA: TGTGCCACCAGTGATCCTAGCGGGACGAACACCGGGGAGCTGTTTTTT. Translating gives CATSDPSGTNTGELFF. The gene calls are TRBV24-1 and TRBJ2-2; TRBD2 agrees at 9 bases. The CDR3 has 16 residues. Germline V CDR1 and CDR2: KGHDR, SFDVKD. The junction had 1 base not matched to a gene; V was cut back by 3 bases and J by 0 bases.

This rearrangement joins TRBV5-1 to TRBJ1-2; 7 bases are shared with TRBD1. Trimming at V came to 4 bases and at J to 8 bases, leaving 11 bases not matched to a gene. The CDR3 has 14 amino acids. Germline CDR1 is SGHRS and CDR2 is YFSETQ. DNA for the CDR3: TGCGCCAGCAGCCAAGGGGGCGTCGCCCTAGGCTACACCTTC. Protein sequence: CASSQGGVALGYTF. The entire variable domain, with the rest obtained from reference TRBV5-1 and TRBJ1-2, is as follows: KAGVTQTPRYLIKTRGQQVTLSCSPISGHRSVSWYQQTPGQGLQFLFEYFSETQRNKGNFPGRFSGRQFSNSRSEMNVSTLELGDSALYLCASSQGGVALGYTFGSGTRLTVV.

The V and J genes are TRBV6-2 or TRBV6-3 and TRBJ2-7, with D unclear. The CDR3 spans 15 residues. The V and J ends lost 4 bases and 2 bases respectively, with 15 bases between them. Germline loops: CDR1 MNHEY, CDR2 SVGEGT. The CDR3 sequence is CASSSSSRVTYEQYF. The CDR3 bases are TGTGCCAGCAGTTCCTCATCACGGGTGACCTACGAGCAGTACTTC.

The chain is built from TRBV5-5 and TRBJ1-6; 7 bases fit TRBD1. Germline V gene sequence: CDR1 SGHKS, CDR2 YYEKEE (reference sequence). V dropped 1 base and J dropped 3; count of bases not matched to a gene: 10. The CDR3 has 18 residues. The CDR3 region has the DNA TGTGCCAGCAGCTTGTCCCCTCGGGACAGTGTCTATAATTCACCCCTCCACTTT. Its translation is CASSLSPRDSVYNSPLHF. Full variable domain (missing parts from reference TRBV5-5 and TRBJ1-6): DAGVTQSPTHLIKTRGQQVTLRCSPISGHKSVSWYQQVLGQGPQFIFQYYEKEERGRGNFPDRFSARQFPNYSSELNVNALLLGDSALYLCASSLSPRDSVYNSPLHFGNGTRLTVT.

The rearrangement joins TRBV27 to TRBJ2-3; D unclear. The germline V gene has CDR1 MNHEY and CDR2 SMNVEV (reference sequence). CDR3 length: 14 residues. V lost 6 bases and J lost 0, with 10 bases in between. The CDR3 here is CASSYGGSTDTQYF. The CDR3 bases are TGTGCCAGCAGCTACGGTGGTAGCACAGATACGCAGTATTTT.

J is TRBJ2-2 and V is TRBV25-1, with 7 positions matching TRBD1. V dropped 3 bases and J dropped 0; count of bases not matched to a gene: 1. Germline V gene sequence: CDR1 MGHDK, CDR2 SYGVNS. CDR3 length equals 15 residues. The CDR3 here is CASSEGTANTGELFF. DNA for the CDR3: TGTGCCAGCAGTGAGGGGACAGCGAACACCGGGGAGCTGTTTTTT.

This clonotype appeared a few times. The V and J genes are TRBV19 and TRBJ2-2, with 8 bases lining up with TRBD2. The germline gives CDR1 LNHDA, CDR2 SQIVND (reference sequence). CDR3 size: 15 residues. With V trimmed by 3 bases and J by 5 bases, 5 bases remained unmatched. As DNA, the CDR3 is TGTGCCAGTAGTATTCAAAGCGGGAGTACCGGGGAGCTGTTTTTT. Protein product: CASSIQSGSTGELFF.

V usage is TRBV12-3 or TRBV12-4 and J usage is TRBJ1-5, with unresolved D. V shed 9 bases and J shed 4 bases, with 13 bases lying between them. This CDR3 is built from 13 residues. The CDR3 bases are TGTGCCAGTGCATATTCAGAAAATCAGCCCCAGCATTTT. This translates into CASAYSENQPQHF.

This clonotype has more than one count but fewer than ten. The V gene is TRBV20-1, the J gene TRBJ1-2; D gene ambiguous. Per germline, CDR1 DFQATT and CDR2 SNEGSKA (reference sequence). This CDR3 contains 15 residues. Trimming left V 2 bases short and J 6 bases short, with 19 bases between. The CDR3 nucleotides are TGCAGTGCTAGATCCGGGTCAGCCAGGAATGATGGCTACACCTTC. Translating it yields CSARSGSARNDGYTF.

Here the CDR3 reads CASSQETLFAYEQYF. CDR3 nucleotides: TGTGCCAGCAGCCAAGAGACTTTATTTGCCTACGAGCAGTACTTC. The chain links TRBV14 to TRBJ2-7; D remains unclear. The germline V gene has CDR1 SGHDN and CDR2 FVKESK. The CDR3 length is 15 residues. V lost 0 bases and J 2 bases, leaving 11 bases between the germline ends.

The chain combines TRBV5-1 with TRBJ1-1, with 7 bases that match TRBD1. The germline CDR1 and CDR2 sequences are SGHRS and YFSETQ. CDR3 length: 15 amino acids. V dropped 4 bases and J dropped 4; count of bases not matched to a gene: 10. DNA of the CDR3: TGCGCCAGCAGCAGAGAACCAGGGGGACCCACTGAAGCTTTCTTT. Translation: CASSREPGGPTEAFF.

This clonotype was seen only a few times. The V and J genes are TRBV5-1 and TRBJ2-7; D gene unclear. The V end lost 1 base, the J end lost 3 bases, and 14 bases lay between the germline ends. This CDR3 comprises 15 residues. From germline, CDR1 is SGHRS and CDR2 YFSETQ. CDR3 nucleotides: TGCGCCAGCAGCTTGAGTTTCCCGGCGAACTACGAGCAGTACTTC. Translated, it gives CASSLSFPANYEQYF.

This clonotype was seen a handful of times. V and J are TRBV29-1 and TRBJ1-1; D gene uncertain. The V end lost 2 bases, the J end lost 6 bases, and 7 bases lay between the germline ends. The CDR3 is made up of 11 amino acids. From germline, CDR1 is SQVTM and CDR2 ANQGSEA. The CDR3 here is CSVEKGPEAFF. CDR3 nucleotides: TGCAGCGTTGAAAAAGGGCCTGAAGCTTTCTTT.

There are a few counts of this clonotype. J is TRBJ2-5 and V is TRBV2; possible D gene TRBD2, 6 bases. The V gene's germline CDR1 is SNHLY and CDR2 FYNNEI. CDR3 size: 14 residues. The V end was cut by 1 base, the J end by 7 bases, with 13 bases between. The CDR3 DNA reads TGTGCCAGCAGTGAAGTGCGGACCGGGGGGACCCAGTACTTC. It specifies CASSEVRTGGTQYF. The complete variable domain, with remaining parts taken from reference TRBV2 and TRBJ2-5, reads EPEVTQTPSHQVTQMGQEVILRCVPISNHLYFYWYRQILGQKVEFLVSFYNNEISEKSEIFDDQFSVERPDGSNFTLKIRSTKLEDSAMYFCASSEVRTGGTQYFGPGTRLLVL.

J is TRBJ1-5 and V is TRBV19; D remains ambiguous. The CDR3 is 16 residues long. Trimming left V 3 bases short and J 3 bases short, with 15 bases between. CDR1 and CDR2 (germline): LNHDA, SQIVND (reference sequence). The CDR3 DNA is TGTGCCAGTAGTATGTGGTTGGGGATTCACAATCAGCCCCAGCATTTT. Translation: CASSMWLGIHNQPQHF.

This clonotype was counted a few times. The chain carries TRBV20-1 and TRBJ1-1; D is possibly TRBD1 (6 bases). Deletions cut 0 bases from V and 10 bases from J, with 12 bases between. This CDR3 region has 12 residues. The germline gives CDR1 DFQATT, CDR2 SNEGSKA (reference sequence). The chain's CDR3 is CSARDGGAIAFF. CDR3 DNA: TGCAGTGCTAGAGATGGGGGGGCGATAGCTTTCTTT.

This clonotype was seen more than once but under ten times. The chain is built from TRBV10-3 and TRBJ2-1, with D possibly TRBD2 on 5 matching bases. The length of the CDR3 is 16 residues. CDR1 and CDR2 from the germline V gene are ENHRY and SYGVKD. The germline V and J ends were trimmed by 7 bases and 0 bases, with 16 bases remaining between them. In DNA, the CDR3 is TGTGCCATCACCTCGACTATCTCGAGCTCCTACAATGAGCAGTTCTTC. The encoded protein is CAITSTISSSYNEQFF.

The J gene is TRBJ1-2, the V gene TRBV12-3 or TRBV12-4; D is unclear. The CDR3 is made up of 14 amino acids. V was cut by 2 bases and J by 0 bases, with 7 bases left in between. The CDR3 loop reads CASSLWVANYGYTF. The CDR3 coding sequence is TGTGCCAGCAGTTTATGGGTCGCTAACTATGGCTACACCTTC.

This clonotype was seen a few times. The chain combines TRBV5-1 with TRBJ2-1, with a tentative D call TRBD2 (6 bases). V gave up 4 bases and J gave up 5 bases, with 13 bases separating them. The CDR3 totals 14 residues. CDR1 and CDR2 (germline): SGHRS, YFSETQ. CDR3 sequence reads: CASSPMSGDNEQFF. DNA for the CDR3: TGCGCCAGCAGCCCAATGTCGGGAGACAATGAGCAGTTCTTC. Full variable domain (outside the CDR3, taken from reference TRBV5-1 and TRBJ2-1): KAGVTQTPRYLIKTRGQQVTLSCSPISGHRSVSWYQQTPGQGLQFLFEYFSETQRNKGNFPGRFSGRQFSNSRSEMNVSTLELGDSALYLCASSPMSGDNEQFFGPGTRLTVL.

The rearrangement links TRBV6-2 or TRBV6-3 to TRBJ2-7; 7 positions match TRBD2. The CDR3 has 18 residues. The germline CDR1 and CDR2 sequences are MNHEY and SVGEGT. After removal of 0 bases from V and 2 bases from J, the junction contained 13 bases not matched to a gene. The CDR3, as DNA: TGTGCCAGCAGTTACTCGACTAGTAGCGGGCCCCCAACCTACGAGCAGTACTTC. This gives the protein CASSYSTSSGPPTYEQYF.